The 28 T cell receptor beta chains listed next were all sequenced from one sample in a study of early T cells in non-severe SARS-CoV-2 infection. TCRdb itself ran the 5' RACE reads through MiXCR, one entry per CDR3 protein. Of tens of thousands of distinct CDR3 sequences in the sample, 9.5% to 12% are singletons; the top ten hold roughly 5.8%. Here the sequenced sample was whole blood, taken at baseline. These receptors were taken from an adult who was a healthcare worker with PCR-confirmed SARS-CoV-2 infection or an uninfected control (not recorded which).

There are a few counts of this clonotype. The CDR3 here is CAWSVTGVDGYTF. The CDR3 nucleotides read TGTGCCTGGAGTGTAACGGGTGTAGATGGCTACACCTTC. This rearrangement joins TRBV30 to TRBJ1-2; D is uncertain. Germline V CDR1 and CDR2: GTSNPN, SVGIG (reference sequence). CDR3 length: 13 amino acids. V dropped 0 bases and J dropped 6 bases, with 11 bases sitting between them. The full variable domain, in which reference TRBV30 and TRBJ1-2 provide the parts outside the CDR3, is SQTIHQWPATLVQPVGSPLSLECTVEGTSNPNLYWYRQAAGRGLQLLFYSVGIGQISSEVPQNLSASRPQDRQFILSSKKLLLSDSGFYLCAWSVTGVDGYTFGSGTRLTVV.

The DNA for the CDR3 is TGTGCCACCAGCAGCGGGACAGATGGCACTAATGAAAAACTGTTTTTT. Amino acids: CATSSGTDGTNEKLFF. This chain joins TRBV15 and TRBJ1-4; 7 bases map to TRBD1. The V segment lost 3 bases and the J segment 2 bases; nucleotides outside the gene matches: 6. CDR1 and CDR2 from the germline V gene are LNHNV and YYDKDF (reference sequence). This CDR3 spans 16 amino acids.

This clonotype has at least ten counts. Written as DNA, the CDR3 is TGTGCCAGCAGCTTACCTAACACAGATACGCAGTATTTT. Protein: CASSLPNTDTQYF. V usage is TRBV7-8 and J usage is TRBJ2-3, with D unresolved. The CDR3 has 13 residues. V lost 2 bases to trimming and J lost 2 bases, with 5 bases between them. CDR1 and CDR2 (germline): SGHVS, FQNEAQ.

This clonotype was seen more than once but under ten times. The chain is built from TRBV5-1 and TRBJ2-7; a weak D match, TRBD1 (6 bases). The V gene lost 2 bases and the J gene lost 1 base, with 13 bases spanning the gap. Per germline, CDR1 SGHRS and CDR2 YFSETQ. This CDR3 has 15 residues. The CDR3 DNA reads as TGCGCCAGCAGCTTTGTGGCAGGGGATTCCTACGAGCAGTACTTC. The encoded protein is CASSFVAGDSYEQYF.

This clonotype was observed many times. This chain uses TRBV20-1 with TRBJ2-1; either TRBD1 or TRBD2 may fit D (5 bases each). This CDR3 contains 15 residues. Trimming stripped 6 bases from V and 0 bases from J, with 15 bases between. Germline assignment: CDR1 DFQATT and CDR2 SNEGSKA (reference sequence). CDR3 nucleotide sequence: TGCAGTGCCCCCGGGATGGGGGTCTCCTACAATGAGCAGTTCTTC. Translated, it gives CSAPGMGVSYNEQFF.

This clonotype was found a few times. This chain joins TRBV5-1 and TRBJ2-1; no definite D call. The germline CDR1 and CDR2 sequences are SGHRS and YFSETQ. The V end was cut by 0 bases, the J end by 9 bases, with 16 bases between. This CDR3 region has 15 residues. The CDR3 region is CASSLGLIAQREQFF. The CDR3 DNA reads TGCGCCAGCAGCTTGGGGTTGATAGCTCAACGTGAGCAGTTCTTC.

The table lists this clonotype with many counts. The genes are TRBV18 and TRBJ1-1; tentatively, D is TRBD1 (5 bases). Trimming removed 2 bases at V and 3 bases at J, with 10 bases between. Germline V lookup: CDR1 KGHSH, CDR2 LQKENI. The CDR3 length is 14 residues. The CDR3: CASSPGGWDTEAFF. Here the CDR3 DNA reads TGTGCCAGCTCACCAGGGGGGTGGGACACTGAAGCTTTCTTT.

This clonotype appeared many times. As DNA, the CDR3 is TGTGCCTGGAGTGTAACCGGTGATACGCAGTATTTT. Its translation is CAWSVTGDTQYF. This chain links TRBV30 with TRBJ2-3; D unresolved. Germline V gene data show CDR1 as GTSNPN and CDR2 as SVGIG (reference sequence). This CDR3 spans 12 amino acids. The V gene lost 0 bases and the J gene lost 6 bases, with 7 bases spanning the gap.

This chain uses TRBV2 with TRBJ1-2; the D is unclear. Germline loops: CDR1 SNHLY, CDR2 FYNNEI. V was shortened by 3 bases and J by 2 bases, with 10 bases between the two germline ends. The CDR3 consists of 14 residues. The CDR3 loop reads CASSDLAQNYGYTF. Written as DNA, the CDR3 is TGTGCCAGCAGTGATTTGGCTCAAAACTATGGCTACACCTTC.

The chain couples TRBV27 to TRBJ2-1; 7 nucleotides line up with TRBD1. This CDR3 region has 16 residues. Germline V gene sequence: CDR1 MNHEY, CDR2 SMNVEV (reference sequence). J gave up 0 bases and V 5 bases, and 7 bases lay outside the gene matches. CDR3 residues: CASSVMGQSSYNEQFF. The CDR3 DNA follows: TGTGCCAGCAGTGTAATGGGACAGAGCTCCTACAATGAGCAGTTCTTC.

This clonotype was found a few times. V usage is TRBV20-1 and J usage is TRBJ2-1; 14 positions agree with TRBD2. Germline V CDR1 and CDR2: DFQATT, SNEGSKA (reference sequence). With 6 bases clipped from V and 5 bases from J, the junction kept 9 bases outside the gene matches. CDR3 size: 16 residues. The CDR3 loop is CSATGTSGRGHNEQFF. CDR3 nucleotide sequence: TGCAGTGCCACCGGGACTAGCGGGAGAGGACACAATGAGCAGTTCTTC.

The J gene is TRBJ2-5, the V gene TRBV6-5; a possible D gene is TRBD1 (6 bases). V gave up 6 bases and J gave up 5 bases, with 19 bases separating them. The CDR3 runs 15 residues. CDR1 and CDR2 from the germline V gene are MNHEY and SVGAGI. The CDR3 DNA follows: TGTGCCAGCAGGGTTGATCAGGGGCTGGGGGAGACCCAGTACTTC. Its protein is CASRVDQGLGETQYF.

This clonotype was seen at least ten times. V gene TRBV7-8 combines with J gene TRBJ2-7; 7 nucleotides agree with TRBD1. CDR1 is SGHVS and CDR2 is FQNEAQ in the germline V gene. V shed 3 bases, J shed 1 base, and the junction held 3 bases outside the gene matches. CDR3 size: 14 residues. This CDR3 is CASSFGTDSYEQYF. The CDR3 bases are TGTGCCAGCAGCTTCGGGACAGATTCCTACGAGCAGTACTTC.

The chain has TRBV5-8 and TRBJ1-5; 9 bases match TRBD1. Germline V gene data show CDR1 as SGHTS and CDR2 as YDEGEE. With 5 bases clipped from V and 6 bases from J, the junction kept 9 bases outside the gene matches. The CDR3 has 15 residues. CDR3 in DNA: TGTGCCAGCAGTAAGTACAGGGGGCTGGTTCAGCCCCAGCATTTT. It encodes CASSKYRGLVQPQHF.

The chain links TRBV21-1 to TRBJ2-5; the D segment call TRBD2 is taken from the table without a DNA check. TRBV21-1 is termed a pseudogene. This CDR3 has 17 residues. The CDR3: CASSKAQAGEGQETQYF. CDR3 coding DNA: TGTGCCAGCAGCAAAGCGCAGGCGGGAGAGGGACAAGAGACCCAGTACTTC.

The chain has TRBV7-2 and TRBJ2-4; TRBD1 is a possible D gene (5 bases). This CDR3 has 15 amino acids. Germline lookup yields CDR1 SGHTA and CDR2 FQGNSA. The V and J ends lost 1 base and 4 bases respectively, with 11 bases between them. Here the CDR3 reads CASSLVGPGKNIQYF. The CDR3 DNA is TGTGCCAGCAGCTTAGTGGGGCCAGGGAAAAACATTCAGTACTTC.

The table lists this clonotype with many counts. The V gene is TRBV2, the J gene TRBJ2-1, with unresolved D. V was trimmed by 6 bases and J by 7 bases, leaving 4 bases between them. This CDR3 has 10 amino acids. The germline V gene has CDR1 SNHLY and CDR2 FYNNEI. CDR3 sequence (DNA): TGTGCCAGCAGCGAGAATGAGCAGTTCTTC. This translates into CASSENEQFF.

The chain has TRBV7-8 and TRBJ2-1; 7 nucleotides align to TRBD2. The germline gives CDR1 SGHVS, CDR2 FQNEAQ. Trimming removed 8 bases from V and 10 bases from J; junction bases left unmatched: 14. CDR3 length equals 14 residues. The CDR3 spells CASSPWGRAGEQFF. The CDR3 DNA reads TGTGCCAGCTCCCCTTGGGGGAGGGCCGGGGAGCAGTTCTTC.

This clonotype came up many times. The chain has TRBV11-3 and TRBJ2-7, with D maybe TRBD2 (5 bases). Germline V gene lookup returns CDR1 SGHNT and CDR2 YENEEA. This CDR3 has 14 residues. V was trimmed by 5 bases and J by 0 bases, leaving 11 bases between them. This CDR3 reads CASSRGRDSYEQYF. For the CDR3, the DNA is TGTGCCAGCAGCCGAGGTCGGGACTCCTACGAGCAGTACTTC. Drawing the rest from reference TRBV11-3 and TRBJ2-7, the complete variable domain is EAGVVQSPRYKIIEKKQPVAFWCNPISGHNTLYWYLQNLGQGPELLIRYENEEAVDDSQLPKDRFSAERLKGVDSTLKIQPAELGDSAVYLCASSRGRDSYEQYFGPGTRLTVT.

The rearrangement uses TRBV24-1 and TRBJ2-5; TRBD1 agrees at 9 bases. The CDR3 has 13 residues. Germline CDR1 is KGHDR and CDR2 is SFDVKD. V trimming: 6 bases; J trimming: 5 bases; junction bases outside the gene matches: 3. CDR3 amino acids: CATSYRGLETQYF. The CDR3 DNA sequence: TGTGCCACCAGTTACAGGGGGCTCGAGACCCAGTACTTC.

The table lists this clonotype with many counts. This chain links TRBV10-3 with TRBJ2-4; D is unresolved. V was cut by 0 bases and J by 8 bases, with 17 bases left in between. This CDR3 comprises 16 residues. Germline V gene data show CDR1 as ENHRY and CDR2 as SYGVKD. The CDR3 DNA reads as TGTGCCATCAGTGAGTCCCCGACAAACCCAAACCACATTCAGTACTTC. This sequence encodes CAISESPTNPNHIQYF.

This clonotype was seen many times. The chain carries TRBV7-3 and TRBJ1-6; 9 nucleotides match TRBD1. CDR3 length: 15 residues. The germline gives CDR1 SGHTA, CDR2 FQGTGA. J gave up 7 bases and V 3 bases, and 4 bases lay outside the gene matches. In DNA form, the CDR3 reads TGTGCCAGCAGCTTTCGCGGACAGGGGAATTCACCCCTCCACTTT. The encoded protein is CASSFRGQGNSPLHF.

The chain is built from TRBV7-2 and TRBJ2-5, with TRBD1 as a possible D gene (5 bases). The CDR3 contains 16 residues. Germline loops: CDR1 SGHTA, CDR2 FQGNSA. Trimming took 4 bases from V and 2 from J, leaving 17 bases between them. The CDR3 sequence: CASSSPRGFVQETQYF. DNA for the CDR3: TGTGCCAGCAGCTCCCCTAGGGGATTCGTACAAGAGACCCAGTACTTC. Based on the CDR3 plus reference TRBV7-2 and TRBJ2-5, the full variable domain is GAGVSQSPSNKVTEKGKDVELRCDPISGHTALYWYRQSLGQGLEFLIYFQGNSAPDKSGLPSDRFSAERTGGSVSTLTIQRTQQEDSAVYLCASSSPRGFVQETQYFGPGTRLLVL.

The rearrangement joins TRBV19 to TRBJ1-4; D might be TRBD1 (5 bases). Deletions cut 5 bases from V and 9 bases from J, with 19 bases between. The CDR3 runs to 15 residues. Germline V gene lookup returns CDR1 LNHDA and CDR2 SQIVND (reference sequence). This CDR3 reads CASSLNRDGSKKLFF. The CDR3 DNA sequence: TGTGCCAGTAGTCTTAATAGGGACGGCAGTAAAAAACTGTTTTTT. The full variable domain, rest sourced from reference TRBV19 and TRBJ1-4, is DGGITQSPKYLFRKEGQNVTLSCEQNLNHDAMYWYRQDPGQGLRLIYYSQIVNDFQKGDIAEGYSVSREKKESFPLTVTSAQKNPTAFYLCASSLNRDGSKKLFFGSGTQLSVL.

This clonotype was detected ten times or more. The chain couples TRBV19 to TRBJ2-2; TRBD2 aligns across 8 bases. The CDR3 runs 16 residues. Germline lookup yields CDR1 LNHDA and CDR2 SQIVND (reference sequence). With V trimmed by 11 bases and J by 5 bases, 16 bases remained unmatched. CDR3: CASEPVAGLITGELFF. CDR3 DNA: TGTGCCTCCGAGCCGGTAGCGGGACTAATAACCGGGGAGCTGTTTTTT.

This clonotype was detected ten times or more. The rearrangement links TRBV3-1 to TRBJ1-6; 9 nucleotides line up with TRBD1. J lost 9 bases, V lost 0 bases, and 6 bases had no gene match. CDR3 length equals 16 residues. Germline assignment: CDR1 LGHDT and CDR2 YNNKEL (reference sequence). DNA of the CDR3: TGTGCCAGCAGCCAAGAACAGGGGGCGAACGGTTCACCCCTCCACTTT. Its translation is CASSQEQGANGSPLHF.

Many counts were recorded for this clonotype. This chain uses TRBV4-1 with TRBJ2-7; D remains unclear. The CDR3 consists of 13 residues. V was clipped by 4 bases and J by 0 bases, with 7 bases between them. Germline CDR1 MGHRA, CDR2 YSYEKL. CDR3 coding DNA: TGCGCCAGCAGCCCTCCTAACTCCTACGAGCAGTACTTC. The encoded protein is CASSPPNSYEQYF.

This clonotype was picked up a small number of times. The chain has TRBV19 and TRBJ1-5; TRBD1 matches at 11 bases. The CDR3 consists of 14 residues. CDR1 and CDR2 (germline): LNHDA, SQIVND (reference sequence). J was trimmed by 2 bases and V by 6 bases; bases with no gene match: 0. The CDR3 bases are TGTGCCAGTAGGGGACAGGGGGGCAATCAGCCCCAGCATTTT. It codes for CASRGQGGNQPQHF.